The 32 T cell receptor beta chains given below trace back to one sample, sequenced in a study of cytomegalovirus exposure and HLA in healthy donors. This PCR relied on a set of 60 Vbeta primers and 13 Jbeta primers. Generated by immunoSEQ multiplex PCR, the TCRdb table keeps only in-frame clones and is missing some. The sample lists about 130,000 clones, roughly 80% occurring once. Material for sequencing was PBMCs. The source of these receptors is a man aged 25-45 years in good health and CMV-seropositive.

This clone occurred once. V and J are TRBV19 and TRBJ1-3; possibly TRBD1 for D (5 bases). V was shortened by 8 bases and J by 9 bases, with 17 bases between the two germline ends. Germline values: CDR1 LNHDA, CDR2 SQIVND (reference sequence). The CDR3 spans 13 residues. CDR3 sequence: CASSAQGAGTIYF. The CDR3 nucleotides read TGTGCCAGTTCAGCGCAGGGCGCAGGCACCATATATTTT.

Only one count was recorded for this clone. V and J are TRBV4-2 and TRBJ2-1; D not certain. Trimming took off 4 bases at V and 5 bases at J, with 12 bases between the two ends. In germline, CDR1 is LGHNA, CDR2 YNFKEQ. The CDR3 is 14 amino acids. The CDR3 coding sequence is TGTGCCAGCAGCCGCGTGGGCACGGACAATGAGCAGTTCTTC. This translates into CASSRVGTDNEQFF.

The chain carries TRBV30 and TRBJ1-2, with D maybe TRBD1 (6 bases). The CDR3 length is 13 residues. CDR1 GTSNPN and CDR2 SVGIG come from the germline V gene (reference sequence). Trimming pared 3 bases from V and 8 bases from J, leaving 16 bases between. This CDR3 reads CAWSEGDWEGYTF. CDR3 DNA sequence: TGTGCCTGGAGCGAGGGGGATTGGGAGGGCTACACCTTC.

The chain employs TRBV7-2 and TRBJ2-1, with 12 bases aligning to TRBD2. The junction had 10 bases not matched to a gene; V was cut back by 4 bases and J by 0 bases. From germline, CDR1 is SGHTA and CDR2 FQGNSA. The CDR3 is 19 residues long. CDR3 bases: TGTGCCAGCAGCTCCAAAGGACTAGCGGGGAGTAGCTCCTACAATGAGCAGTTCTTC. This sequence encodes CASSSKGLAGSSSYNEQFF.

The chain recombines TRBV5-1 with TRBJ2-3, with TRBD2 identical over 7 bases. Looked up from germline, CDR1 is SGHRS and CDR2 is YFSETQ. This CDR3 spans 17 amino acids. The V gene end was trimmed by 0 bases and the J gene end by 2 bases; junction bases not matched to a gene: 9. The CDR3 DNA is TGCGCCAGCAGCTTGGGGGGCGGGAGTCCCCTCACAGATACGCAGTATTTT. This encodes CASSLGGGSPLTDTQYF.

The chain is built from TRBV6-5 and TRBJ1-3; 9 nucleotides align to TRBD1. The CDR3 runs to 15 residues. Germline V CDR1 and CDR2: MNHEY, SVGAGI. V was clipped by 6 bases and J by 2 bases; unmatched bases: 5. The CDR3 here is CASSTRTGAGNTIYF. The CDR3 DNA is TGTGCCAGCAGCACCCGGACAGGGGCTGGAAACACCATATATTTT.

The genes are TRBV6-5 and TRBJ1-1; D is unresolved. Germline CDR1 and CDR2: MNHEY and SVGAGI. The CDR3 spans 15 residues. Trimming left V 7 bases short and J 2 bases short, with 17 bases between. The CDR3 is CASKRQEDPNTEAFF. The DNA for the CDR3 is TGTGCCAGCAAGAGGCAGGAGGACCCTAACACTGAAGCTTTCTTT.

The CDR3, as DNA: TGTGCCAGCAGTTTGGAGGGGGCGGTTAACTATGGCTACACCTTC. Amino acid sequence: CASSLEGAVNYGYTF. The V and J genes are TRBV2 and TRBJ1-2, with 7 bases matching TRBD1. Germline CDR1 reads SNHLY; CDR2 reads FYNNEI. After removal of 5 bases from V and 1 base from J, the junction contained 7 bases not matched to a gene. This CDR3 has 15 amino acids.

V is TRBV4-2 and J is TRBJ1-2; TRBD1 aligns across 9 bases. This CDR3 spans 14 amino acids. Germline V gives CDR1 LGHNA, CDR2 YNFKEQ. V trimming: 4 bases; J trimming: 5 bases; junction bases outside the gene matches: 5. CDR3 nucleotide sequence: TGTGCCAGCAGCCTTCCCGGGACAGGGTATGGCTACACCTTC. It encodes CASSLPGTGYGYTF.

V is TRBV11-1 and J is TRBJ2-1, with TRBD2 matching 10 bases. The germline CDR1 and CDR2 sequences are SGHAT and FQDESV (reference sequence). This CDR3 has 15 residues. With 5 bases clipped from V and 9 bases from J, the junction kept 10 bases outside the gene matches. The CDR3 spells CASSPHPSGRVEQFF. CDR3 in DNA: TGTGCCAGCAGCCCCCACCCCAGCGGGAGGGTTGAGCAGTTCTTC.

This clone showed up just once. This chain connects TRBV28 to TRBJ2-5; tentatively, D is TRBD1 (6 bases). From germline, CDR1 is MDHEN and CDR2 SYDVKM. Trimming left V 4 bases short and J 6 bases short, with 15 bases between. The CDR3 spans 14 residues. This chain's CDR3 is CASSWFGDMKTQYF. DNA of the CDR3: TGTGCCAGCAGTTGGTTCGGGGACATGAAGACCCAGTACTTC. Combining the CDR3 with reference TRBV28 and TRBJ2-5 gives the whole variable domain DVKVTQSSRYLVKRTGEKVFLECVQDMDHENMFWYRQDPGLGLRLIYFSYDVKMKEKGDIPEGYSVSREKKERFSLILESASTNQTSMYLCASSWFGDMKTQYFGPGTRLLVL.

The chain carries TRBV10-3 and TRBJ1-2, with 10 bases matching TRBD1. The V gene's germline CDR1 is ENHRY and CDR2 SYGVKD. V dropped 3 bases and J dropped 5; count of bases not matched to a gene: 3. This CDR3 is 14 amino acids long. The CDR3 DNA sequence: TGTGCCATCAGTGACGGGACAGGGGATTATGGCTACACCTTC. Its protein is CAISDGTGDYGYTF.

This clone is a singleton in its sample. This chain links TRBV5-4 with TRBJ1-1; D is unresolved. Germline assignment: CDR1 SGHNT and CDR2 YYREEE (reference sequence). The CDR3 spans 12 residues. V dropped 0 bases and J dropped 5 bases, with 5 bases sitting between them. CDR3 DNA: TGTGCCAGCAGCTTGGTCGGGACTGAAGCTTTCTTT. It translates to CASSLVGTEAFF.

V gene TRBV10-3 combines with J gene TRBJ1-5; D is undetermined. This CDR3 region has 12 residues. Germline CDR1 is ENHRY and CDR2 is SYGVKD. The ends were cut back, 8 bases at V and 7 bases at J, with 12 bases in the middle. The CDR3 spells CAIPISGQPQHF. The CDR3 DNA follows: TGTGCCATCCCCATCTCCGGGCAGCCCCAGCATTTT.

Concerning this clone: At one boundary the junction diverges from the germline segment, which might be a read error. The V gene is TRBV7-7, the J gene TRBJ2-2, with D maybe TRBD2 (5 bases). In germline, CDR1 is SSHAT, CDR2 FNYEAQ (reference sequence). CDR3 length: 15 amino acids. In DNA, the CDR3 is TGTGCTAGCAGCTTAGGGATGGGAGCTCCCGGGGAGCTGTTTTTT. Translating gives CASSLGMGAPGELFF.

This chain uses TRBV5-1 with TRBJ2-2, with 7 bases matching TRBD2. This CDR3 contains 14 residues. Trimming took 3 bases from V and 2 from J; bases not matched to a gene: 1. The V gene's germline CDR1 is SGHRS and CDR2 YFSETQ. The CDR3 DNA sequence: TGCGCCAGCAGCTGGGGGGGTAACACCGGGGAGCTGTTTTTT. Encoded protein: CASSWGGNTGELFF.

The rearrangement links TRBV29-1 to TRBJ2-6; possibly TRBD1 for D (6 bases). Germline-derived CDR1 and CDR2 are SQVTM and ANQGSEA. The CDR3 loop spans 16 amino acids. V was trimmed by 4 bases and J by 4 bases, leaving 17 bases between them. CDR3 protein: CSVANRDLPGANVLTF. The CDR3 region has the DNA TGCAGCGTTGCGAACAGGGACCTACCCGGGGCCAACGTCCTGACTTTC. The whole variable domain, filled in from reference TRBV29-1 and TRBJ2-6, reads SAVISQKPSRDICQRGTSLTIQCQVDSQVTMMFWYRQQPGQSLTLIATANQGSEATYESGFVIDKFPISRPNLTFSTLTVSNMSPEDSSIYLCSVANRDLPGANVLTFGAGSRLTVL.

This clone was found a few times. The chain has TRBV30 and TRBJ2-1; D gene uncertain. The CDR3 has 16 amino acids. The V gene lost 0 bases and the J gene lost 0 bases, with 12 bases spanning the gap. Per germline, CDR1 GTSNPN and CDR2 SVGIG (reference sequence). For the CDR3, the DNA is TGTGCCTGGAGTGTACGGCGACACAACTCCTACAATGAGCAGTTCTTC. It codes for CAWSVRRHNSYNEQFF. Based on the CDR3 plus reference TRBV30 and TRBJ2-1, the full variable domain is SQTIHQWPATLVQPVGSPLSLECTVEGTSNPNLYWYRQAAGRGLQLLFYSVGIGQISSEVPQNLSASRPQDRQFILSSKKLLLSDSGFYLCAWSVRRHNSYNEQFFGPGTRLTVL.

V and J are TRBV9 and TRBJ2-1; tentative D call: TRBD2 (5 bases). CDR1 is SGDLS, CDR2 YYNGEE, per germline. The CDR3 is made up of 13 amino acids. V gave up 6 bases and J gave up 8 bases, with 15 bases separating them. The CDR3 reads CASNSGSADEQFF. The DNA for the CDR3 is TGTGCCAGCAACAGCGGTAGTGCCGATGAGCAGTTCTTC.

The rearrangement links TRBV6-1 to TRBJ1-2; 7 nucleotides agree with TRBD1. Losses at the gene ends were 6 bases for V and 4 bases for J; bases not matched to a gene: 8. Germline V CDR1 and CDR2: MNHNS, SASEGT. The CDR3 is 14 residues long. The CDR3 region has the DNA TGTGCCAGCAGACTCGACAGGGTGGGCTATGGCTACACCTTC. Its protein product is CASRLDRVGYGYTF.

J is TRBJ2-2 and V is TRBV30; TRBD2 matches at 7 bases. The germline V gene has CDR1 GTSNPN and CDR2 SVGIG (reference sequence). V shed 2 bases, J shed 3 bases, and the junction held 3 bases outside the gene matches. The CDR3 contains 14 residues. CDR3 sequence reads: CAWSSGKHTGELFF. The DNA for the CDR3 is TGTGCCTGGAGTAGCGGGAAACACACCGGGGAGCTGTTTTTT.

Note on this clone: This CDR3 is also generated by other DNA sequences in the sample. The V and J genes are TRBV30 and TRBJ1-5; no reliable D call. The V gene lost 0 bases and the J gene lost 2 bases, with 5 bases spanning the gap. CDR3 size: 13 residues. Germline V CDR1 and CDR2: GTSNPN, SVGIG (reference sequence). CDR3 nucleotides: TGTGCCTGGAGTGTTCGCGGCAATCAGCCCCAGCATTTT. This sequence encodes CAWSVRGNQPQHF.

The chain has TRBV11-2 and TRBJ2-7; 15 bases are shared with TRBD2. The CDR3 spans 16 residues. The junction had 3 bases not matched to a gene; V was cut back by 5 bases and J by 1 base. Germline assignment: CDR1 SGHAT and CDR2 FQNNGV. The CDR3 DNA sequence: TGTGCCAGCAGCCCCGGGACTAGCGGGAGGTCCTACGAGCAGTACTTC. It is translated as CASSPGTSGRSYEQYF.

This chain links TRBV7-9 with TRBJ2-5; D is unclear. The germline V gene encodes CDR1 SEHNR and CDR2 FQNEAQ (reference sequence). There are 13 residues in the CDR3. The V end was cut by 4 bases, the J end by 3 bases, with 9 bases between. The CDR3, as DNA: TGTGCCAGCAGCTCGTCCTCGGAAGAGACCCAGTACTTC. Translating it yields CASSSSSEETQYF.

The chain is built from TRBV7-2 and TRBJ1-5; no reliable D call. Germline CDR1 is SGHTA and CDR2 is FQGNSA. The CDR3 has 14 residues. With 3 bases removed from V and 1 base from J, the gap between germline ends came to 7 bases. The CDR3 is CASSLKTSNQPQHF. The CDR3 coding sequence is TGTGCCAGCAGCTTGAAGACAAGCAATCAGCCCCAGCATTTT.

V usage is TRBV10-3 and J usage is TRBJ2-1; 8 bases match TRBD2. Losses at the gene ends were 7 bases for V and 1 base for J; bases not matched to a gene: 18. Germline-derived CDR1 and CDR2 are ENHRY and SYGVKD. The CDR3 loop spans 19 amino acids. CDR3 nucleotide sequence: TGTGCCATCACCCCGGGACTAGTGGGAGTTATACCTTCCTACAATGAGCAGTTCTTC. Residues: CAITPGLVGVIPSYNEQFF.

This clone was seen just once. The chain couples TRBV7-6 to TRBJ2-7; D unresolved. V lost 2 bases to trimming and J lost 4 bases, with 9 bases between them. This CDR3 has 13 amino acids. Looked up from germline, CDR1 is SGHVS and CDR2 is FNYEAQ. CDR3 sequence (DNA): TGTGCCAGCAGCTTAAATGGTCGGTACGAGCAGTACTTC. This encodes CASSLNGRYEQYF.

V and J are TRBV7-2 and TRBJ1-1, with unresolved D. This CDR3 has 13 residues. Trimming removed 1 base from V and 7 bases from J, with 10 bases in between. Germline V lookup: CDR1 SGHTA, CDR2 FQGNSA. The chain's CDR3 is CASSLEQWFEAFF. The CDR3 coding sequence is TGTGCCAGCAGCTTAGAACAGTGGTTTGAAGCTTTCTTT.

The CDR3 sequence: CASSDGGSGYEQYF. In nucleotides, the CDR3 is TGCGCCAGCAGTGACGGGGGAAGTGGGTACGAGCAGTACTTC. J is TRBJ2-7 and V is TRBV10-1; possible D gene TRBD2, 6 bases. V was pared by 3 bases and J by 4 bases, with 13 bases between. Germline CDR1 is WNHNN and CDR2 is SYGVQD (reference sequence). CDR3 length equals 14 residues.

This clone came up once. The chain couples TRBV2 to TRBJ2-7, with D perhaps TRBD1 (6 bases). Deletions cut 2 bases from V and 7 bases from J, with 18 bases between. The CDR3 covers 15 residues. Germline CDR1 and CDR2: SNHLY and FYNNEI. The CDR3 loop is CASSEIGWGQLEQYF. As DNA, the CDR3 is TGTGCCAGCAGTGAAATAGGTTGGGGGCAATTGGAGCAGTACTTC. Looking up the rest from reference TRBV2 and TRBJ2-7 gives the full variable domain: EPEVTQTPSHQVTQMGQEVILRCVPISNHLYFYWYRQILGQKVEFLVSFYNNEISEKSEIFDDQFSVERPDGSNFTLKIRSTKLEDSAMYFCASSEIGWGQLEQYFGPGTRLTVT.

This clone was seen more than once but under ten times. The chain recombines TRBV28 with TRBJ1-5, with D unclear. This CDR3 contains 11 residues. Germline values: CDR1 MDHEN, CDR2 SYDVKM. Trimming shortened V by 4 bases and J by 6 bases, and 4 bases separated the two germline ends. The DNA for the CDR3 is TGTGCCAGCAGTTCGGGTCAGCCCCAGCATTTT. It encodes CASSSGQPQHF.

This clone was seen once. The chain employs TRBV9 and TRBJ2-3; maybe TRBD1 (6 bases). Germline CDR1 SGDLS, CDR2 YYNGEE. This CDR3 has 14 amino acids. V was pared by 3 bases and J by 6 bases, with 14 bases between. The CDR3 here is CASSADMGADTQYF. The CDR3 bases are TGTGCCAGCAGCGCGGATATGGGGGCGGATACGCAGTATTTT. Together with reference TRBV9 and TRBJ2-3, the CDR3 gives the full variable domain: DSGVTQTPKHLITATGQRVTLRCSPRSGDLSVYWYQQSLDQGLQFLIQYYNGEERAKGNILERFSAQQFPDLHSELNLSSLELGDSALYFCASSADMGADTQYFGPGTRLTVL.